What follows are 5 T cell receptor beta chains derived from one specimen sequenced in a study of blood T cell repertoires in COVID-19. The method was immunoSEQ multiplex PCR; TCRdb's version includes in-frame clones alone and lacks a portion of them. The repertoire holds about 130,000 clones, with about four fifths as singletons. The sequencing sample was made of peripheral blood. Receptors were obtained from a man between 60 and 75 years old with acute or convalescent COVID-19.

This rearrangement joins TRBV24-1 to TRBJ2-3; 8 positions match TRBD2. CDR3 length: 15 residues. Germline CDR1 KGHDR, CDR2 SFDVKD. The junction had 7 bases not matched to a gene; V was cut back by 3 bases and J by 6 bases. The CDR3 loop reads CATSDSREGLDTQYF. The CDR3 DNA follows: TGTGCCACCAGTGATAGCCGGGAGGGCCTGGATACGCAGTATTTT.

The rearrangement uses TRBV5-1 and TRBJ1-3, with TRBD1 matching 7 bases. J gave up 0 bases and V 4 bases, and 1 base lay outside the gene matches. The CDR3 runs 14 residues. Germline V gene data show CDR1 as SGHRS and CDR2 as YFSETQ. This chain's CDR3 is CASSGDSSGNTIYF. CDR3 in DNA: TGCGCCAGCAGCGGGGACAGCTCTGGAAACACCATATATTTT.

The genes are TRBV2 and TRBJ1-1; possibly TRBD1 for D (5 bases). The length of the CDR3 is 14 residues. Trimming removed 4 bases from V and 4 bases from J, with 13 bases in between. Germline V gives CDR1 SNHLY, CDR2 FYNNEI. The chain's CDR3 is CASSANRGSTEAFF. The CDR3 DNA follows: TGTGCCAGCAGTGCGAACCGGGGGAGCACTGAAGCTTTCTTT.

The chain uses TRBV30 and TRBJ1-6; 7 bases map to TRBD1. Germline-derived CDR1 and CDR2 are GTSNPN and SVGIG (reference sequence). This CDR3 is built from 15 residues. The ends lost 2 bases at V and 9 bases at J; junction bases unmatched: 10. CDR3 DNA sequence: TGTGCCTGGAGTCTCGGACAGGCGGGCCGTTCACCCCTCCACTTT. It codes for CAWSLGQAGRSPLHF.

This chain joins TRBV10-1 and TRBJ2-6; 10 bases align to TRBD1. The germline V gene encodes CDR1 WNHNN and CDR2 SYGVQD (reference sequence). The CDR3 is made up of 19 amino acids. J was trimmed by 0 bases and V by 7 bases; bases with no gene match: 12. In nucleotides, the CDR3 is TGCGCCAGCAATGTACACCGACAGGGGGCCTCCTCTGGGGCCAACGTCCTGACTTTC. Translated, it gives CASNVHRQGASSGANVLTF.